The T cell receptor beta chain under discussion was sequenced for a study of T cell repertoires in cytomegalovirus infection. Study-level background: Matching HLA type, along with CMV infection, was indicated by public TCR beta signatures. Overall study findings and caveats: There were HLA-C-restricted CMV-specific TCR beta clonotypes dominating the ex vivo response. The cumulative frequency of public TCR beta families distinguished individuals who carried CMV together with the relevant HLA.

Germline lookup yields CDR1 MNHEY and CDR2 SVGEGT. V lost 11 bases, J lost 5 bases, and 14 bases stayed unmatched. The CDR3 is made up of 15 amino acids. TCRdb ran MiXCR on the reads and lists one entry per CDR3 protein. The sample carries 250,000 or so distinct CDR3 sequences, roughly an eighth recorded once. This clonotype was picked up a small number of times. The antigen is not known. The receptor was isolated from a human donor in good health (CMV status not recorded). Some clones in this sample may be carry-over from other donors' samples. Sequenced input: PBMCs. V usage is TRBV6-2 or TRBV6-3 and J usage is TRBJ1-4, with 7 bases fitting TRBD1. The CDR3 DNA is TGTGCCTGCCGACGGGACAGATCGAGAAATGAAAAACTGTTTTTT. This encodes CACRRDRSRNEKLFF.